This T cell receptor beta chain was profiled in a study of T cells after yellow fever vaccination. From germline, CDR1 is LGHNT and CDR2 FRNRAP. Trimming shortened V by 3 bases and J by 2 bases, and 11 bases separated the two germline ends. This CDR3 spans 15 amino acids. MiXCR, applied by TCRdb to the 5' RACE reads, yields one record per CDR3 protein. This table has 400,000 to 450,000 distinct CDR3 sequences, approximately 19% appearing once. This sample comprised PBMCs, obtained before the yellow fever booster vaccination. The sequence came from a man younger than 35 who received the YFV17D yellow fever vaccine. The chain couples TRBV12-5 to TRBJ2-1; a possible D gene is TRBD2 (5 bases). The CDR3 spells CASGLSSSPYNEQFF. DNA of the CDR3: TGTGCTAGTGGTTTATCGTCTAGCCCCTACAATGAGCAGTTCTTC.